This is a list of T cell receptor beta chains from one sample in a study of T cells in Graves' hyperthyroidism and ophthalmopathy. One entry per CDR3 protein, called by TCRdb with MiXCR from the multiplex PCR reads. The table records about 520,000 distinct CDR3 sequences, less than 25% of them present only once. The sequenced sample was blood. These receptors were taken from a man aged 18 to 29 with Graves' hyperthyroidism. Each CDR3 is given with its conserved first and last residue. Fields, in order: clone size, D gene, J gene, V gene, CDR3 protein, CDR3 DNA. D genes are given only for firm matches. The size field is filled for only some rows; it gives once, few, many or a size class.

>few|-|TRBJ1-2|TRBV30
CAWGREVYYGYTF
TGTGCTTGGGGGAGGGAGGTATACTATGGCTACACCTTC
>many|TRBD1|TRBJ1-5|TRBV19
CASSIGDRGPNQPQHF
TGTGCCAGTAGTATCGGGGACAGGGGCCCAAATCAGCCCCAGCATTTT
>many|-|TRBJ1-5|TRBV25-1
CASGVTGSQPQHF
TGTGCCAGCGGTGTAACAGGGTCTCAGCCCCAGCATTTT
>-|-|TRBJ2-7|TRBV19
CASSWRIGYEQYF
TGTGCCAGTAGTTGGCGTATTGGCTACGAGCAGTACTTC
>many|-|TRBJ2-1|TRBV7-9
CASSPIDSNEQFF
TGTGCCAGCAGCCCGATCGACAGCAATGAGCAGTTCTTC
>-|TRBD1|TRBJ1-1|TRBV6-1
CASRNRGYNTEAFF
TGTGCCAGCAGAAACAGGGGGTATAACACTGAAGCTTTCTTT
>-|-|TRBJ2-2|TRBV6-4
CASSDGDEGGELFF
TGTGCCAGCAGTGACGGGGATGAAGGCGGGGAGCTGTTTTTT
>many|-|TRBJ1-1|TRBV12-3/TRBV12-4
CASNRNMNTEAFF
TGTGCCAGCAACAGAAACATGAACACTGAAGCTTTCTTT
>many|-|TRBJ2-7|TRBV28
CASSFAGAPYEQYF
TGTGCCAGCAGTTTCGCGGGGGCCCCCTACGAGCAGTACTTC
>many|TRBD1|TRBJ1-1|TRBV6-1
CASRDHRGPEAFF
TGTGCCAGCAGAGATCACAGGGGACCTGAAGCTTTCTTT
>-|-|TRBJ2-2|TRBV6-2/TRBV6-3
CASSSHRVGGMNTGELFF
TGTGCCAGCAGTTCCCACCGGGTGGGGGGTATGAACACCGGGGAGCTGTTTTTT
>many|-|TRBJ1-2|TRBV5-6
CASSLEGQSSYGYTF
TGTGCCAGCAGCTTGGAGGGGCAGTCCTCCTATGGCTACACCTTC
>many|TRBD1|TRBJ2-7|TRBV6-1
CASSRGQGNYEQYF
TGTGCCAGCAGTAGGGGACAGGGCAACTACGAGCAGTACTTC
>many|-|TRBJ2-7|TRBV6-2/TRBV6-3
CASSSRDHEQYF
TGTGCCAGCAGTTCCAGGGACCACGAGCAGTACTTC
>many|TRBD2|TRBJ2-5|TRBV5-1
CASSPGTTETQYF
TGCGCCAGCAGCCCCGGGACTACGGAGACCCAGTACTTC
>many|-|TRBJ1-1|TRBV12-3/TRBV12-4
CASSYRRELNTEAFF
TGTGCCAGCAGTTACCGGAGGGAGCTGAACACTGAAGCTTTCTTT
>many|-|TRBJ2-5|TRBV2
CASSDSYQETQYF
TGTGCCAGCAGTGACTCGTACCAAGAGACCCAGTACTTC
>many|TRBD1|TRBJ2-5|TRBV28
CASSLVDRGLQETQYF
TGTGCCAGCAGTCTCGTGGACAGGGGGCTCCAAGAGACCCAGTACTTC
>many|-|TRBJ2-7|TRBV2
CASSERQGPNEQYF
TGTGCCAGCAGTGAAAGGCAGGGACCGAACGAGCAGTACTTC
>many|-|TRBJ2-7|TRBV29-1
CSVEDKGTYEQYF
TGCAGCGTTGAAGATAAGGGGACCTACGAGCAGTACTTC
>-|-|TRBJ1-1|TRBV12-3/TRBV12-4
CASSPKNALNTDAFF
TGTGCCAGCAGTCCAAAAAATGCACTAAACACTGATGCTTTCTTT
>-|-|TRBJ1-2|TRBV24-1
CATSDLRGFVNDGYTF
TGTGCCACCAGTGATTTGCGGGGGTTCGTAAACGATGGCTACACCTTC
>many|-|TRBJ2-2|TRBV27
CASSSPTGRFGTGELFF
TGTGCCAGCAGTTCCCCTACAGGGCGCTTTGGCACCGGGGAGCTGTTTTTT
>many|-|TRBJ2-7|TRBV2
CASSVEGEEYEQYF
TGTGCCAGCAGTGTGGAGGGGGAGGAGTACGAGCAGTACTTC
>many|-|TRBJ1-1|TRBV11-2
CASSPAGHRAPNTEAFF
TGTGCCAGCAGCCCGGCAGGGCATCGCGCCCCGAACACTGAAGCTTTCTTT
>many|-|TRBJ2-7|TRBV5-1
CASQTEGLGYEQYF
TGCGCCAGCCAGACCGAGGGATTGGGCTACGAGCAGTACTTC
>many|-|TRBJ2-5|TRBV24-1
CATSDFRSHETQYF
TGTGCCACCAGTGATTTTAGGAGCCATGAGACCCAGTACTTC
>-|-|TRBJ2-3|TRBV27
CASKATVSEGSTQYF
TGTGCCAGCAAAGCCACAGTTTCGGAGGGAAGTACGCAGTATTTT
>-|-|TRBJ2-5|TRBV7-9
CASSRVGIQETQYF
TGTGCCAGCAGCCGTGTTGGGATACAAGAGACCCAGTACTTC
>few|TRBD2|TRBJ2-1|TRBV5-1
CASSQGLASLNEQFF
TGCGCCAGCAGCCAGGGACTAGCAAGTCTCAATGAGCAGTTCTTC
>many|-|TRBJ1-1|TRBV12-3/TRBV12-4
CASSTQENTEAFF
TGTGCCAGCAGTACACAGGAGAACACTGAAGCTTTCTTT
>many|TRBD1|TRBJ2-7|TRBV5-1
CASSLDGQGPYEQYF
TGCGCCAGCAGCCTGGACGGACAGGGACCCTACGAGCAGTACTTC
>few|-|TRBJ1-1|TRBV19
CASNISPNTEAFF
TGTGCCAGTAATATATCCCCGAACACTGAAGCTTTCTTT
>many|-|TRBJ2-5|TRBV12-3/TRBV12-4
CASSLKGQETQYF
TGTGCCAGCAGTTTGAAGGGGCAAGAGACCCAGTACTTC
>few|-|TRBJ1-1|TRBV12-3/TRBV12-4
CASSSSRAETEAFF
TGTGCCAGCAGTTCGAGCAGGGCGGAGACTGAAGCTTTCTTT
>-|-|TRBJ1-2|TRBV6-5
CASSLLDRFSYGYTF
TGTGCCAGCAGTTTATTAGACAGGTTTTCATATGGCTACACCTTC
>-|TRBD1|TRBJ2-7|TRBV12-3/TRBV12-4
CASSQDRVHEHYF
TGTGCCAGCAGCCAGGACAGGGTACACGAGCACTACTTC
>few|-|TRBJ1-1|TRBV20-1
CSASGGARTEAFF
TGCAGTGCTAGCGGAGGGGCGCGCACTGAAGCTTTCTTT
>many|-|TRBJ2-6|TRBV9
CASSVSNSGANVLTF
TGTGCCAGCAGCGTAAGCAACTCTGGGGCCAACGTCCTGACTTTC
>-|-|TRBJ1-5|TRBV12-3/TRBV12-4
CASSFSVWSQHF
TGTGCCAGCAGTTTCAGTGTTTGGTCCCAGCATTTT
>-|-|TRBJ1-1|TRBV12-3/TRBV12-4
CASRGVLNTEAFF
TGTGCCAGCAGGGGCGTCCTGAACACTGAAGCTTTCTTT
>many|-|TRBJ1-1|TRBV6-1
CASSVDPLNTEAFF
TGTGCCAGCAGTGTCGACCCGTTGAACACTGAAGCTTTCTTT
>-|-|TRBJ2-2|TRBV9
CASSAIGELNTGELFF
TGTGCCAGCAGCGCCATCGGAGAACTTAACACCGGGGAGCTGTTTTTT
>many|-|TRBJ1-2|TRBV6-1
CATSGLYGYTF
TGTGCCACTTCGGGCCTGTATGGCTACACCTTC
>many|TRBD1|TRBJ2-1|TRBV11-2
CASSLGTGGPYNEQFF
TGTGCCAGCAGCTTAGGGACAGGGGGCCCCTACAATGAGCAGTTCTTC
>-|-|TRBJ2-4|TRBV7-2
CASSLAQGGKNIQYF
TGTGCCAGCAGCCTAGCACAGGGCGGCAAAAACATTCAGTACTTC
>-|-|TRBJ2-7|TRBV28
CASSVAGLQHEQYF
TGTGCCAGCAGTGTCGCGGGACTCCAGCACGAGCAGTACTTC
>many|TRBD2|TRBJ2-7|TRBV11-3
CAGSLAGTSGYEQYF
TGTGCCGGCAGCTTAGCCGGGACTAGCGGGTACGAGCAGTACTTC
>many|-|TRBJ1-2|TRBV6-1
CASSEPGTYGYTF
TGTGCCAGCAGTGAACCAGGAACCTATGGCTACACCTTC
>many|TRBD2|TRBJ2-7|TRBV20-1
CSARDYLAGGPEQYF
TGCAGTGCTAGAGACTATCTAGCGGGGGGGCCCGAGCAGTACTTC
>many|-|TRBJ2-4|TRBV6-1
CASTNFGGTKNIQYF
TGTGCCAGCACCAACTTTGGTGGGACCAAAAACATTCAGTACTTC
>-|-|TRBJ2-2|TRBV4-1
CASSQGESTRGLFF
TGCGCCAGCAGCCAAGGGGAATCCACCCGCGGGCTGTTTTTT
>few|-|TRBJ1-2|TRBV5-1
CASSLVGRGGYTF
TGCGCCAGCAGCTTGGTGGGGCGAGGTGGCTACACCTTC
>-|-|TRBJ1-1|TRBV3-1
CASSHRRGTVNTEAFF
TGTGCCAGCAGCCACCGAAGGGGGACGGTGAACACTGAAGCTTTCTTT
>few|TRBD1|TRBJ2-5|TRBV5-1
CASSRATGGRETQYF
TGCGCCAGCAGCCGCGCGACAGGGGGCCGGGAGACCCAGTACTTC
>few|-|TRBJ1-1|TRBV7-9
CASSTTRRTAEAFF
TGTGCCAGCAGCACTACACGGAGGACCGCTGAAGCTTTCTTT